This T cell receptor (beta chain) was identified in a study of T cell repertoires in cytomegalovirus infection. Study as a whole: Indicated by public TCR beta signatures were CMV infection and matching HLA type.

TCRdb reprocessed the reads via MiXCR and lists one record per CDR3 protein. The table records hundreds of thousands of distinct CDR3 sequences, roughly 15% of them present only once. This sequence originates from a human donor in good health (CMV status not recorded). Some clones in this sample may be carry-over from other donors' samples. Material: PBMCs.

The CDR3 DNA is TGTGCCACCAATGGACCGGACCGGCCGTATTCACCCCTCCACTTT. Translating gives CATNGPDRPYSPLHF. V and J are TRBV15 and TRBJ1-6; D gene ambiguous. Trimming pared 7 bases from V and 8 bases from J, leaving 18 bases between. This CDR3 is built from 15 residues. CDR1 is LNHNV, CDR2 YYDKDF, per germline (reference sequence). Using reference TRBV15 and TRBJ1-6 for the parts outside the CDR3, the full variable domain is DAMVIQNPRYQVTQFGKPVTLSCSQTLNHNVMYWYQQKSSQAPKLLFHYYDKDFNNEADTPDNFQSRRPNTSFCFLDIRSPGLGDTAMYLCATNGPDRPYSPLHFGNGTRLTVT.